This T cell receptor (beta chain) originates from a study of HIV-infected children after antiretroviral therapy interruption. This sample's treatment: PENTA 11 planned treatment interruption arm or continuous ART arm. From thawed PBMCs, naive CD4+ CD45RA+ CD45RO- T cells were sorted. There are many counts of this clonotype. What it binds is not known. A 3' RACE protocol on RNA, with unique molecular identifiers, produced the TCR library. MiXCR, run by TCRdb on the 3' RACE reads, gives a single entry per CDR3 protein. The table includes approximately 89,000 distinct CDR3 sequences, 6.9% detected once. The CDR3 contains 14 residues. V was pared by 6 bases and J by 0 bases, with 12 bases between. From germline, CDR1 is DFQATT and CDR2 SNEGSKA (reference sequence). General observations from the study: By the end of treatment interruption, naive CD4+ clonality (Gini) increased.

V and J are TRBV20-1 and TRBJ1-3; the D gene is possibly TRBD1 (5 bases). This receptor was identified in a pool of human donors with HIV. Here the sequenced sample was CD45RA+ CD4+ T cells from PBMCs, pooled from several time points, taken from a donor given antiretroviral therapy, either interrupted or continuous. As for subset: naive CD4+ CD45RA+ CD45RO- T cells. The CDR3 bases are TGCAGTGCCAGGGAATCAAGCTCTGGAAACACCATATATTTT. This encodes CSARESSSGNTIYF.